This TCR beta chain was captured in a study of blood T cell repertoires in COVID-19. The wider study: Samples taken during acute and convalescent COVID-19 were collected in the United States, Italy and Spain. T cells, B-cell-depleted T cells, or PBMCs supplied cDNA or gDNA.

In the study's own analysis: It was from reference gene primer amplification that nucleated cell counts were estimated. The repertoire was sequenced with immunoSEQ multiplex PCR; TCRdb's copy has only in-frame clones and lacks some. Clonal size and the V and J genes are those of that table, whereas D and trimming came from the DNA. The sample carries some 45,000 clones, approximately 86% recorded once. Per the germline V gene, CDR1 is SGHTA and CDR2 is FQGNSA. After removal of 2 bases from V and 4 bases from J, the junction contained 2 bases not matched to a gene. This CDR3 spans 14 amino acids. The sequence was obtained from a man aged 65-85 years with acute or convalescent COVID-19. Sequencing used peripheral blood. The chain carries TRBV7-2 and TRBJ2-5, with 9 bases fitting TRBD2. CDR3 DNA: TGTGCCAGCAGCTTACGGCGGGGGGGAGAGACCCAGTACTTC. It yields the protein CASSLRRGGETQYF.